The present TCR beta chain was sequenced within a study of T cells in Graves' hyperthyroidism and ophthalmopathy. Amplified TCR beta CDR3 regions came from RNA transcripts. The primer set for the first-round RT-PCR of the TCR CDR3 was HTBI. TCRdb recomputed calls from the multiplex PCR reads with MiXCR, one row per CDR3 protein. The sample records about 380,000 distinct CDR3 sequences, roughly 20% being singletons. Germline V gene data show CDR1 as LNHDA and CDR2 as SQIVND (reference sequence). This CDR3 spans 14 amino acids. V shed 6 bases and J shed 9 bases, with 15 bases lying between them. Input material: blood. The V call is TRBV19, the J call TRBJ2-6; D tentatively fits TRBD1 or TRBD2 (5 bases each). The receptor was isolated from a man aged 18 to 29 with Graves' ophthalmopathy. The CDR3 region is CASSRDGLGNVLTF. CDR3 DNA: TGTGCCAGTAGCCGGGACGGTTTAGGCAACGTCCTGACTTTC.